This TCR beta chain is from a study of blood T cell repertoires in COVID-19 (dated by TCRdb to between 2020 and 2021). Concerning the study at large: Collaborator samples came from the United States, Italy and Spain and covered acute and convalescent phases of COVID-19. A freely available public database, intended as a resource for researchers studying the immune response to SARS-CoV-2, is where the repertoires were released. Where available, HLA class I and class II types were taken from metadata supplied by the sample provider and were not determined by assay-based typing. Deeply sampled blood TCRbeta repertoires from subjects exposed to, actively infected with, or recovered from COVID-19 were included in the dataset. The material from the prospective study consisted of cDNA or gDNA derived from T cells, B-cell-depleted T cells, or PBMCs. The samples were drawn from the first 160 participants of the ongoing ImmuneRACE study and from about 1,200 subjects provided by 6 global collaborators. The sample metadata nearly always contained a de-identified subject ID, COVID-19 status, age in years and sex.

TCRbeta CDR3 regions were amplified from genomic DNA using the immunoSEQ Assay, a bias-controlled multiplex PCR. As for the original processing: The number of nucleated cells in each sample was estimated by amplification of reference gene primers within the assay. Sequence reads were collapsed and filtered to measure the absolute abundance of every unique TCRbeta CDR3 rearrangement. Productive Simpson clonality was computed per sample as the square root of Simpson's diversity index over productive rearrangements. The source is immuneACCESS, and TCRdb retained only in-frame sequences with V and J called. Part of the clones is not carried over; for the studies checked, unresolved V genes explain less than half of this, and the remainder is unexplained. V and J calls and clone size are given by that table; D and trimming were obtained from the DNA. This sample lists 150,000 to 200,000 clones; 88% were detected once. The ten top clones hold 3.5% to 4.5% of the sample.

Relative to germline, V is 0 bases shorter and J is 2 bases shorter, with 20 bases between their ends. The CDR3, cysteine through phenylalanine, is 18 amino acids long. Just the 54-base CDR3 DNA is kept, in frame starting at base 1. In the germline V gene (reference sequence), CDR1 corresponds to LGHDT and CDR2 to YNNKEL. Whole blood was collected in K2EDTA tubes by collaborating institutions according to the institutions' own protocols. For TCRbeta analysis, collaborator samples were shipped as frozen whole blood, as isolated PBMCs, or as DNA extracted from either sample type. General conclusions and limits of the study: Clinical and demographic metadata were provided uncurated, with the amount varying by source and participant.

Of note for this clone: The antigen it recognizes is unknown. Base qualities are not provided; no much larger clone lies one nucleotide away.

The receptor was isolated from a human donor in a cohort sampled during active COVID-19. Sequences were obtained from peripheral blood. Recombination connected TRBV3-1 (or the pseudogene TRBV3-2) to TRBJ2-7; the D gene is perhaps TRBD2, on 5 matching bases. The encoded CDR3 is CASSQEGIGVPQTYEQYF. The DNA sequence is TGTGCCAGCAGCCAAGAGGGTATCGGGGTCCCCCAGACCTACGAGCAGTACTTC.